The 7 T cell receptor beta chains reported below all come from one sample, sequenced in a study of T cells in Graves' hyperthyroidism and ophthalmopathy. RNA transcripts were the template for amplifying TCR beta CDR3 regions. Initially, a first-round RT-PCR of the TCR CDR3 employed the HTBI primer set. One entry per CDR3 protein results from TCRdb running MiXCR on the multiplex PCR reads. The table lists about 290,000 distinct CDR3 sequences, roughly 15% of them singletons. The sequenced sample consisted of blood. These TCRs come from a woman in her 30s with Graves' hyperthyroidism that later progressed to Graves' ophthalmopathy.

Many counts were recorded for this clonotype. This chain joins TRBV28 and TRBJ1-2, with 9 bases aligning to TRBD1. Germline V gene sequence: CDR1 MDHEN, CDR2 SYDVKM. After removal of 6 bases from V and 8 bases from J, the junction contained 7 bases not matched to a gene. This CDR3 is 13 amino acids long. CDR3 sequence reads: CASRRTGGGGYTF. The CDR3 DNA follows: TGTGCCAGCAGGAGAACAGGGGGCGGAGGCTACACCTTC.

This clonotype showed up many times. The gene calls are TRBV12-3 or TRBV12-4 and TRBJ1-6, with 11 bases aligning to TRBD1. V gave up 5 bases and J gave up 1 base; unmatched junction bases: 4. The CDR3 spans 17 residues. The CDR3 nucleotides are TGTGCCAGCAGTCCCGGGACAGGGGGATCCTATAATTCACCCCTCCACTTT. Translation: CASSPGTGGSYNSPLHF.

This clonotype has a count of ten or more. The chain combines TRBV7-3 with TRBJ2-1; 8 nucleotides align to TRBD2. Germline CDR1 and CDR2: SGHTA and FQGTGA. This CDR3 region has 14 residues. V lost 5 bases, J lost 5 bases, and 5 bases stayed unmatched. The CDR3 region has the DNA TGTGCCAGCAGCAAGTGGCGGGAGGACAATGAGCAGTTCTTC. As protein: CASSKWREDNEQFF.

This clonotype has at least ten counts. The V and J genes are TRBV29-1 and TRBJ1-2; perhaps TRBD1 as D (6 bases). Trimming cost V 2 bases and J 7 bases, with 14 bases left between them. Germline V gene data show CDR1 as SQVTM and CDR2 as ANQGSEA. CDR3 size: 13 residues. The CDR3 bases are TGCAGCGTTGAACCCCCGGGGGGCTTTGGCTACACCTTC. Its translation is CSVEPPGGFGYTF.

This clonotype was found many times. The V call is TRBV7-8, the J call TRBJ1-1; D not certain. CDR1 and CDR2 from the germline V gene are SGHVS and FQNEAQ. This CDR3 is built from 12 residues. V was trimmed by 5 bases and J by 11 bases, leaving 15 bases between them. The CDR3: CASSPHSGLAFF. The CDR3 DNA sequence: TGTGCCAGCAGCCCCCACTCCGGTTTGGCTTTCTTT. The whole variable domain, remainder taken from reference TRBV7-8 and TRBJ1-1, is GAGVSQSPRYKVAKRGQDVALRCDPISGHVSLFWYQQALGQGPEFLTYFQNEAQLDKSGLPSDRFFAERPEGSVSTLKIQRTQQEDSAVYLCASSPHSGLAFFGQGTRLTVV.

This clonotype was counted a few times. This chain connects TRBV28 to TRBJ2-4; tentatively, D is TRBD2 (5 bases). V lost 4 bases, J lost 4 bases, and 8 bases lay in between. The V gene's germline CDR1 is MDHEN and CDR2 SYDVKM. The CDR3 extends over 13 amino acids. The DNA of the CDR3 is TGTGCCAGCAGTTCCGGACTTAAAAACATTCAGTACTTC. Protein product: CASSSGLKNIQYF. Full variable domain (outside the CDR3, taken from reference TRBV28 and TRBJ2-4): DVKVTQSSRYLVKRTGEKVFLECVQDMDHENMFWYRQDPGLGLRLIYFSYDVKMKEKGDIPEGYSVSREKKERFSLILESASTNQTSMYLCASSSGLKNIQYFGAGTRLSVL.

The J gene is TRBJ2-1, the V gene TRBV19; D ambiguous. Looked up from germline, CDR1 is LNHDA and CDR2 is SQIVND (reference sequence). V was shortened by 9 bases and J by 0 bases, with 9 bases between the two germline ends. This CDR3 is built from 13 residues. Here the CDR3 DNA reads TGTGCCAGGTTACATAGCTCCTACAATGAGCAGTTCTTC. Protein sequence: CARLHSSYNEQFF.